The next 16 T cell receptor beta chains were all read from a single sample in a study of T cell repertoires in cytomegalovirus infection. TCRdb itself ran the reads through MiXCR, one entry per CDR3 protein. The table records approximately 250,000 distinct CDR3 sequences, 9% to 15% of them present only once. The specimen sequenced was PBMCs. These receptors originate from a human donor in good health (CMV status not recorded). Some clones in this sample may be carry-over from other donors' samples.

The rearrangement links TRBV19 to TRBJ1-3; D is ambiguous. Germline assignment: CDR1 LNHDA and CDR2 SQIVND (reference sequence). The CDR3 covers 14 residues. Deletions cut 6 bases from V and 4 bases from J, with 13 bases between. The CDR3 is CASRLRGEGNTIYF. The DNA of the CDR3 is TGTGCCAGTAGACTAAGAGGAGAAGGAAACACCATATATTTT.

This chain joins TRBV2 and TRBJ1-6, with 9 bases aligning to TRBD1. In germline, CDR1 is SNHLY, CDR2 FYNNEI. The length of the CDR3 is 14 residues. Germline trimming cut 7 bases from V and 10 bases from J; bases unmatched to any gene: 8. For the CDR3, the DNA is TGTGCCAGCACGGGGGGACAGGGTGTGTCACCCCTCCACTTT. It translates to CASTGGQGVSPLHF.

To note about this clonotype: A much larger clone differs by one base, so this may be a read error. The V call is TRBV5-1, the J call TRBJ2-7; D may match TRBD1 or TRBD2 (5 bases each). CDR1 and CDR2 (germline): SGHRS, YFSETQ. V lost 4 bases and J 5 bases, leaving 22 bases between the germline ends. The CDR3 is 16 amino acids. CDR3 region: CASSLDGGSRPHEQYF. Here the CDR3 DNA reads TGCGCCAGCAGCCTGGATGGGGGTTCGCGCCCACACGAGCAGTACTTC.

This clonotype was recorded a few times. V and J are TRBV29-1 and TRBJ1-1, with a tentative D call TRBD1 (5 bases). Looked up from germline, CDR1 is SQVTM and CDR2 is ANQGSEA. CDR3 size: 13 residues. With 4 bases removed from V and 3 bases from J, the gap between germline ends came to 12 bases. The CDR3 region is CSVGAGGYTEAFF. The CDR3 nucleotides read TGCAGCGTTGGGGCGGGGGGGTACACTGAAGCTTTCTTT.

The chain carries TRBV11-3 and TRBJ2-2, with a tentative D call TRBD2 (5 bases). Per the germline V gene, CDR1 is SGHNT and CDR2 is YENEEA. This CDR3 spans 15 amino acids. The V end lost 2 bases, the J end lost 7 bases, and 14 bases lay between the germline ends. The CDR3 protein is CASSLNGKEDGELFF. As DNA, the CDR3 is TGTGCCAGCAGCTTAAACGGGAAGGAGGACGGGGAGCTGTTTTTT.

The sample holds many counts of this clonotype. The chain couples TRBV11-2 to TRBJ2-7; the match to TRBD2 covers 7 bases. Germline-derived CDR1 and CDR2 are SGHAT and FQNNGV. Trimming at V came to 5 bases and at J to 5 bases, leaving 18 bases not matched to a gene. CDR3 size: 17 residues. The chain's CDR3 is CASSPRGRGLLRNEQYF. The DNA of the CDR3 is TGTGCCAGCAGCCCCCGGGGGAGGGGTCTCCTAAGGAACGAGCAGTACTTC.

The CDR3 DNA reads TGTGCCAGCAAGGGACTAGCGGGAGGGCCCATAGCAGATACGCAGTATTTT. Translated: CASKGLAGGPIADTQYF. The chain is built from TRBV2 and TRBJ2-3, with 16 bases lining up with TRBD2. CDR1 and CDR2 from the germline V gene are SNHLY and FYNNEI. The CDR3 sequence is 17 residues long. Losses at the gene ends were 7 bases for V and 4 bases for J; bases not matched to a gene: 8.

This clonotype occurred many times. V is TRBV12-3 or TRBV12-4 and J is TRBJ2-2, with D tentatively TRBD1 or TRBD2 (5 bases each). The CDR3 loop spans 13 amino acids. Trimming removed 3 bases at V and 6 bases at J, with 8 bases between. The CDR3 sequence: CASSFLGAGELFF. In DNA, the CDR3 is TGTGCCAGCAGTTTTCTGGGGGCCGGGGAGCTGTTTTTT.

V gene TRBV20-1 combines with J gene TRBJ2-7, with 11 bases aligning to TRBD2. The CDR3 runs 14 residues. After removal of 2 bases from V and 0 bases from J, the junction contained 0 bases not matched to a gene. Germline CDR1 reads DFQATT; CDR2 reads SNEGSKA (reference sequence). This CDR3 is CSARTSGGSYEQYF. DNA for the CDR3: TGCAGTGCTAGAACTAGCGGGGGCTCCTACGAGCAGTACTTC.

The rearrangement joins TRBV20-1 to TRBJ2-1; a weak D match, TRBD2 (6 bases). V was pared by 5 bases and J by 6 bases, with 20 bases between. CDR3 length equals 15 residues. Germline V gives CDR1 DFQATT, CDR2 SNEGSKA (reference sequence). This CDR3 reads CSAASGQEILNEQFF. CDR3 nucleotides: TGCAGTGCTGCCAGCGGGCAAGAGATTCTCAATGAGCAGTTCTTC.

The V gene is TRBV7-2, the J gene TRBJ2-1, with 8 nucleotides matching TRBD2. V was clipped by 5 bases and J by 0 bases; unmatched bases: 12. The length of the CDR3 is 18 residues. In germline, CDR1 is SGHTA, CDR2 FQGNSA. CDR3 region: CASSLRSSGGVSYNEQFF. The CDR3 DNA reads as TGTGCCAGCAGCCTTAGGTCCAGCGGGGGAGTCTCCTACAATGAGCAGTTCTTC.

The J gene is TRBJ1-1, the V gene TRBV29-1; no clear D. The germline gives CDR1 SQVTM, CDR2 ANQGSEA. Trimming shortened V by 7 bases and J by 1 base, and 19 bases separated the two germline ends. This CDR3 has 15 residues. The CDR3 here is CSATMEGVGNTEAFF. Here the CDR3 DNA reads TGCAGCGCTACGATGGAGGGAGTCGGGAACACTGAAGCTTTCTTT.

This clonotype was counted many times. V and J are TRBV19 and TRBJ2-4, with D possibly TRBD2 on 5 matching bases. The CDR3 contains 13 residues. Trimming shortened V by 10 bases and J by 2 bases, and 12 bases separated the two germline ends. Per the germline V gene, CDR1 is LNHDA and CDR2 is SQIVND (reference sequence). The CDR3 protein is CATQEGTKNIQYF. Written as DNA, the CDR3 is TGTGCCACCCAAGAGGGAACCAAAAACATTCAGTACTTC.

This clonotype appeared many times. This chain joins TRBV6-2 or TRBV6-3 and TRBJ2-1; D gene uncertain. Germline V CDR1 and CDR2: MNHEY, SVGEGT. This CDR3 is built from 11 residues. The V end lost 9 bases, the J end lost 2 bases, and 5 bases lay between the germline ends. The CDR3 DNA reads as TGTGCCAGTGGCCCCTACAATGAGCAGTTCTTC. This gives the protein CASGPYNEQFF.

This clonotype was seen at least ten times. The chain couples TRBV7-2 to TRBJ2-3, with D tentatively TRBD1 or TRBD2 (5 bases each). The CDR3 contains 14 residues. V was clipped by 8 bases and J by 1 base, with 13 bases between them. Germline V gene lookup returns CDR1 SGHTA and CDR2 FQGNSA. The CDR3 is CASAPRGGTDTQYF. CDR3 bases: TGTGCCAGCGCTCCCCGAGGGGGCACAGATACGCAGTATTTT.

This clonotype was recorded many times. V gene TRBV10-3 combines with J gene TRBJ2-1; no clear D. Germline V lookup: CDR1 ENHRY, CDR2 SYGVKD. CDR3 length: 13 amino acids. The V and J ends lost 1 base and 6 bases respectively, with 7 bases between them. CDR3 protein: CAISEYDFNEQFF. CDR3 bases: TGTGCCATCAGTGAGTACGATTTCAATGAGCAGTTCTTC.